This T cell receptor beta chain was identified during a study of T cell changes during pregnancy in multiple sclerosis. Data came from immunoSEQ multiplex PCR; TCRdb stores just in-frame clones and leaves some out. The repertoire holds some 110,000 clones, with about 94% as singletons. V lost 9 bases and J lost 1, with 24 bases in between. CDR3 length: 17 residues. Germline V gene sequence: CDR1 LNHDA, CDR2 SQIVND (reference sequence). This TCR derives from a female donor with multiple sclerosis, enrolled in a pregnancy study. Specimen: peripheral blood, collected in the third trimester of pregnancy. This chain links TRBV19 with TRBJ1-1; weak D call: TRBD1 (6 bases). DNA for the CDR3: TGTGCCAGCTCCCCCGGTGGGGGCAGTTCGTGGAACACTGAAGCTTTCTTT. Amino acid sequence: CASSPGGGSSWNTEAFF.